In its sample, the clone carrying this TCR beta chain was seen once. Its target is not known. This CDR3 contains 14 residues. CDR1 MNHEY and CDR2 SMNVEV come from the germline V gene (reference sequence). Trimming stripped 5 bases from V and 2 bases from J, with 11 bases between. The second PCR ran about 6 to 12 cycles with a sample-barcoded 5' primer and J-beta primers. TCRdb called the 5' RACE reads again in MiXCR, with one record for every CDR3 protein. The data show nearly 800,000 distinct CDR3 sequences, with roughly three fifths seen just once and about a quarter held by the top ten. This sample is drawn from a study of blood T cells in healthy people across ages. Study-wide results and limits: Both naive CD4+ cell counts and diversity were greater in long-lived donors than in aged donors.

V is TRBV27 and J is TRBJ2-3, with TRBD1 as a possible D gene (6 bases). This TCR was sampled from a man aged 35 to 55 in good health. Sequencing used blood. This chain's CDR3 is CASSHDRYTDTQYF. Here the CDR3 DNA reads TGTGCCAGCAGTCACGACAGGTACACAGATACGCAGTATTTT.